This record covers a single T cell receptor (beta chain). Its matching antigen is unknown. This sample was taken from a study of cytomegalovirus exposure and HLA in healthy donors. This CDR3 region has 15 residues. J gave up 2 bases and V 2 bases, and 1 base lay outside the gene matches. Germline assignment: CDR1 SGHRS and CDR2 YFSETQ. Use of 60 Vbeta and 13 Jbeta primers characterized the PCR. Measured with immunoSEQ multiplex PCR; TCRdb has only the in-frame clones, and not every one. Altogether 60,000 or so clones are present, about 72% being singletons, with the ten largest covering 3.3%. General study findings and limits: Reportedly, fewer N-insertions than the approximately 700-donor mean appeared in an Asian-associated ancestry cluster in a later analysis. Among the CMV-associated chains, a few were confirmed in vitro as specific for CMV antigens.

The chain employs TRBV5-1 and TRBJ2-6; the match to TRBD1 covers 7 bases. Sequencing was carried out using PBMCs. The clonotype was recovered from a woman aged 40 to 49 in good health and CMV-seropositive. Here the CDR3 DNA reads TGCGCCAGCAGCTTAGGGGGCACTGGGGCCAACGTCCTGACTTTC. Protein: CASSLGGTGANVLTF.